This T cell receptor beta chain emerged from a study of shared clonotypes between healthy human individuals. Study results and limitations: Represented diversity, genetic and exposure-history alike, was limited by few donors.

Repertoires were generated with immunoSEQ multiplex PCR, while TCRdb's copy carries only in-frame clones and drops some. The sample lists hundreds of thousands of clones; around 73% were seen once. This clone was detected a few times. Its cognate antigen is unknown. The receptor was isolated from a woman in her 30s in good health. The sequencing sample was made of memory CD4+ T cells sorted from blood. The subset denotes: CD45RA-negative fraction.

This CDR3 is CASSPPSLELNEQFF. The CDR3 region has the DNA TGTGCCAGCAGCCCTCCTTCACTTGAACTTAATGAGCAGTTCTTC. The chain is built from TRBV6-5 and TRBJ2-1; no definite D call. V shed 6 bases and J shed 7 bases, with 19 bases lying between them. This CDR3 spans 15 amino acids. Germline CDR1 is MNHEY and CDR2 is SVGAGI.